The 27 T cell receptor beta chains listed next were all sequenced from one sample in a study of T-cell reconstitution after alpha-beta-depleted transplantation in children. Construction of the TCRbeta library involved unique molecular identifiers. From the PCR reads, TCRdb called clonotypes with MiXCR, one entry per CDR3 protein. In the table there are fewer than 550,000 distinct CDR3 sequences, more than 9% of which are singletons. Sequencing was performed on PBMCs, taken before TCRalphabeta/CD19-depleted stem cell transplant. All receptors come from a child under 10 years old with inherited bone marrow failure, due to receive a stem cell transplant.

This clonotype was seen many times. The rearrangement links TRBV5-6 to TRBJ2-1; 11 nucleotides agree with TRBD2. The CDR3 has 17 amino acids. V shed 2 bases and J 9 bases; nucleotides not matched to a gene: 13. Germline assignment: CDR1 SGHDT and CDR2 YYEEEE. The CDR3 loop reads CASSFAGSGRAVPEQFF. The CDR3 DNA reads as TGTGCCAGCAGCTTTGCGGGTAGCGGGAGGGCCGTTCCTGAGCAGTTCTTC.

This clonotype appeared many times. The J gene is TRBJ2-7, the V gene TRBV7-9, with D unclear. Germline V CDR1 and CDR2: SEHNR, FQNEAQ (reference sequence). V was cut by 0 bases and J by 11 bases, with 17 bases left in between. There are 14 residues in the CDR3. CDR3 nucleotides: TGTGCCAGCAGCTTAGCTCTTGGGCCTCCCAAGAAGTACTTC. It encodes CASSLALGPPKKYF.

This clonotype has at least ten counts. The chain carries TRBV20-1 and TRBJ2-1, with D perhaps given as TRBD1 or TRBD2 (5 bases each). V dropped 6 bases and J dropped 0 bases, with 12 bases sitting between them. Germline CDR1 reads DFQATT; CDR2 reads SNEGSKA (reference sequence). The CDR3 consists of 14 residues. For the CDR3, the DNA is TGCAGTGCCAAGCCAGGGAGCTCCTACAATGAGCAGTTCTTC. This gives the protein CSAKPGSSYNEQFF.

This clonotype was observed many times. The chain has TRBV5-1 and TRBJ2-3, with TRBD1 matching 7 bases. The CDR3 spans 16 residues. Germline loops: CDR1 SGHRS, CDR2 YFSETQ. V was clipped by 4 bases and J by 5 bases; unmatched bases: 13. The CDR3 here is CASSHRQGWGKDTQYF. In DNA form, the CDR3 reads TGCGCCAGCAGCCATCGACAGGGCTGGGGGAAAGATACGCAGTATTTT.

This clonotype has ten or more counts. This chain links TRBV6-2 or TRBV6-3 with TRBJ1-5; D not certain. The CDR3 spans 12 residues. Trimming left V 2 bases short and J 7 bases short, with 6 bases between. CDR1 and CDR2 (germline): MNHEY, SVGEGT. CDR3 nucleotides: TGTGCCAGCAGTTACAGGGCCCAGCCCCAGCATTTT. It codes for CASSYRAQPQHF.

This clonotype was seen many times. The chain uses TRBV27 and TRBJ2-2; TRBD1 is a possible D gene (6 bases). This CDR3 contains 13 residues. V was trimmed by 11 bases and J by 3 bases, leaving 13 bases between them. Germline values: CDR1 MNHEY, CDR2 SMNVEV (reference sequence). The CDR3 sequence: CAGGRADTGELFF. The CDR3, as DNA: TGTGCCGGGGGCAGGGCAGACACCGGGGAGCTGTTTTTT.

The chain uses TRBV4-3 and TRBJ2-4; D tentatively fits TRBD1 or TRBD2 (6 bases each). Trimming stripped 1 base from V and 0 bases from J, with 13 bases between. The CDR3 runs 17 residues. Per the germline V gene, CDR1 is LGHNA and CDR2 is YSLEER. CDR3 residues: CASSQGTEGLAKNIQYF. Here the CDR3 DNA reads TGCGCCAGCAGCCAAGGGACAGAGGGACTAGCCAAAAACATTCAGTACTTC.

This clonotype has ten or more counts. The CDR3 loop reads CASSLSLGGNTDTQYF. The CDR3, as DNA: TGTGCCAGCAGCTTATCCTTAGGAGGGAACACAGATACGCAGTATTTT. The chain links TRBV7-9 to TRBJ2-3; a possible D gene is TRBD2 (6 bases). Germline V gene data show CDR1 as SEHNR and CDR2 as FQNEAQ (reference sequence). There are 16 residues in the CDR3. Trimming removed 2 bases from V and 2 bases from J, with 14 bases in between. Based on the CDR3 plus reference TRBV7-9 and TRBJ2-3, the full variable domain is DTGVSQNPRHKITKRGQNVTFRCDPISEHNRLYWYRQTLGQGPEFLTYFQNEAQLEKSRLLSDRFSAERPKGSFSTLEIQRTEQGDSAMYLCASSLSLGGNTDTQYFGPGTRLTVL.

V usage is TRBV20-1 and J usage is TRBJ2-7, with D possibly being TRBD1 (8 bases). The germline V and J ends were trimmed by 5 bases and 0 bases, with 23 bases remaining between them. Germline assignment: CDR1 DFQATT and CDR2 SNEGSKA (reference sequence). The CDR3 is 17 residues long. CDR3: CSASRQGRVRISYEQYF. CDR3 in DNA: TGCAGTGCTTCCCGACAGGGGAGGGTTCGAATCTCCTACGAGCAGTACTTC.

This sequence joins TRBV7-2 and TRBJ1-1, with 12 nucleotides matching TRBD1. CDR3 length: 14 residues. Per germline, CDR1 SGHTA and CDR2 FQGNSA. J lost 8 bases, V lost 5 bases, and 6 bases had no gene match. The CDR3 DNA sequence: TGTGCCAGCAGCCCGGGACAGGGGGCCCTCGAAGCTTTCTTT. Translated: CASSPGQGALEAFF.

This clonotype was seen repeatedly, ten times or more. The chain couples TRBV5-1 to TRBJ2-3; 10 nucleotides align to TRBD1. Looked up from germline, CDR1 is SGHRS and CDR2 is YFSETQ. The CDR3 is made up of 16 amino acids. V lost 0 bases to trimming and J lost 5 bases; unmatched junction nucleotides: 6. This CDR3 reads CASSLAGTGVQDTQYF. The DNA for the CDR3 is TGCGCCAGCAGCTTGGCCGGGACAGGGGTACAAGATACGCAGTATTTT. The variable domain in full, with the rest retrieved from reference TRBV5-1 and TRBJ2-3, is KAGVTQTPRYLIKTRGQQVTLSCSPISGHRSVSWYQQTPGQGLQFLFEYFSETQRNKGNFPGRFSGRQFSNSRSEMNVSTLELGDSALYLCASSLAGTGVQDTQYFGPGTRLTVL.

This clonotype has ten or more counts. The J gene is TRBJ2-1, the V gene TRBV4-1; 9 positions match TRBD2. Germline CDR1 is MGHRA and CDR2 is YSYEKL. This CDR3 contains 15 residues. J gave up 8 bases and V 1 base, and 6 bases lay outside the gene matches. CDR3 in amino acids: CASSQVRLAGYEQFF. The CDR3, as DNA: TGCGCCAGCAGCCAAGTGAGGCTAGCGGGATATGAGCAGTTCTTC.

This clonotype has at least ten counts. The chain combines TRBV10-2 with TRBJ2-1; 7 bases map to TRBD2. The trim removed 4 bases at V and 2 bases at J, leaving 14 bases unmatched. Per germline, CDR1 WSHSY and CDR2 SAAADI. There are 18 residues in the CDR3. This chain's CDR3 is CASSGTRTLAVTYNEQFF. CDR3 in DNA: TGCGCCAGCAGTGGGACCCGGACCCTAGCGGTTACCTACAATGAGCAGTTCTTC.

Many counts were recorded for this clonotype. The V call is TRBV29-1, the J call TRBJ2-3; TRBD2 aligns across 13 bases. The V gene's germline CDR1 is SQVTM and CDR2 ANQGSEA. Unmatched junction bases numbered 8, after V lost 8 bases and J lost 6 bases. There are 14 residues in the CDR3. CDR3 loop: CSSPTSGRDDTQYF. DNA for the CDR3: TGCAGCTCCCCCACTAGCGGGAGGGATGATACGCAGTATTTT.

This clonotype was detected ten times or more. The chain uses TRBV7-9 and TRBJ1-4; D is ambiguous. This CDR3 has 14 residues. V lost 5 bases and J lost 4, with 11 bases in between. Germline assignment: CDR1 SEHNR and CDR2 FQNEAQ (reference sequence). Here the CDR3 reads CASSRTVDNEKLFF. Written as DNA, the CDR3 is TGTGCCAGCAGCCGGACGGTAGATAATGAAAAACTGTTTTTT.

This clonotype was seen ten or more times. The V gene is TRBV4-3, the J gene TRBJ2-4, with a possible D match to TRBD2 (5 bases). Germline CDR1 is LGHNA and CDR2 is YSLEER. The V gene lost 3 bases and the J gene lost 0 bases, with 15 bases spanning the gap. This CDR3 comprises 17 residues. CDR3: CASSQVLGPLAKNIQYF. The CDR3 DNA sequence: TGCGCCAGCAGCCAGGTACTAGGACCCCTAGCCAAAAACATTCAGTACTTC.

This clonotype was seen ten or more times. J is TRBJ2-2 and V is TRBV5-1; D ambiguous. The germline gives CDR1 SGHRS, CDR2 YFSETQ. V was trimmed by 0 bases and J by 4 bases, leaving 7 bases between them. The CDR3 covers 14 residues. The CDR3 spells CASSLGLPTGELFF. The DNA of the CDR3 is TGCGCCAGCAGCTTGGGACTTCCCACCGGGGAGCTGTTTTTT.

Many counts were recorded for this clonotype. V and J are TRBV6-5 and TRBJ2-2; D remains unclear. V was pared by 4 bases and J by 7 bases, with 7 bases between. CDR1 and CDR2 from the germline V gene are MNHEY and SVGAGI. The length of the CDR3 is 12 residues. The DNA of the CDR3 is TGTGCCAGCAGTTGGGGTGGCGGGGAGCTGTTTTTT. It translates to CASSWGGGELFF.

Many counts were recorded for this clonotype. This rearrangement joins TRBV12-3 or TRBV12-4 to TRBJ2-3; 8 nucleotides line up with TRBD2. V lost 7 bases, J lost 5 bases, and 11 bases stayed unmatched. CDR3 length: 15 amino acids. This CDR3 reads CASTPGLAGGDTQYF. Here the CDR3 DNA reads TGTGCCAGCACCCCGGGCCTAGCGGGTGGAGATACGCAGTATTTT.

A word on this clonotype: A read error is possible here, since a much larger clone lies one base away. V and J are TRBV29-1 and TRBJ2-2; D remains unclear. CDR1 and CDR2 from the germline V gene are SQVTM and ANQGSEA. The CDR3 has 11 amino acids. V was shortened by 2 bases and J by 7 bases, with 5 bases between the two germline ends. This CDR3 is CSVECLGELFF. CDR3 bases: TGCAGCGTTGAATGTCTCGGGGAGCTGTTTTTT.

This clonotype has just a few counts. The chain has TRBV27 and TRBJ1-5; no definite D call. Trimming took off 6 bases at V and 3 bases at J, with 9 bases between the two ends. In germline, CDR1 is MNHEY, CDR2 SMNVEV (reference sequence). The CDR3 contains 13 residues. The chain's CDR3 is CASSPTYNQPQHF. The CDR3 nucleotides read TGTGCCAGCAGCCCGACTTACAATCAGCCCCAGCATTTT.

This clonotype was observed many times. The rearrangement uses TRBV3-1 and TRBJ2-7; TRBD2 agrees at 9 bases. The CDR3 runs to 14 residues. Germline-derived CDR1 and CDR2 are LGHDT and YNNKEL (reference sequence). Germline trimming cut 4 bases from V and 7 bases from J; bases unmatched to any gene: 8. CDR3 nucleotide sequence: TGTGCCAGCAGCCTATTAGCGGGAGTTCAAGAGCAGTACTTC. It yields the protein CASSLLAGVQEQYF.

The chain uses TRBV5-1 and TRBJ2-1, with D perhaps TRBD2 (7 bases). The CDR3 length is 16 residues. Germline V lookup: CDR1 SGHRS, CDR2 YFSETQ. Between the trimmed V and J ends, which lost 1 base and 6 bases, there was a span of 17 bases. DNA for the CDR3: TGCGCCAGCAGCTTGAGGCCCGAGGGGGGGGGCAATGAGCAGTTCTTC. Translation: CASSLRPEGGGNEQFF.

This clonotype occurred many times. Written as DNA, the CDR3 is TGTGCCAGCAGCTTCGGGACAGGGACCTACGAGCAGTACTTC. This translates into CASSFGTGTYEQYF. The chain links TRBV12-3 or TRBV12-4 to TRBJ2-7; TRBD1 matches 9 bases. CDR3 size: 14 residues. The J segment lost 2 bases and the V segment lost 6 bases, leaving 5 bases of the junction unmatched.

This clonotype was seen repeatedly, ten times or more. V gene TRBV5-1 combines with J gene TRBJ2-3, with unresolved D. Germline CDR1 SGHRS, CDR2 YFSETQ. The CDR3 loop spans 15 amino acids. Trimming left V 5 bases short and J 0 bases short, with 13 bases between. In nucleotides, the CDR3 is TGCGCCAGCAGTCCGCCCTCGCGGAGCACAGATACGCAGTATTTT. Its translation: CASSPPSRSTDTQYF.

This clonotype was picked up many times. The chain has TRBV24-1 and TRBJ1-5; D might be TRBD1 (5 bases). The CDR3 runs 14 residues. The germline V and J ends were trimmed by 5 bases and 3 bases, with 10 bases remaining between them. Germline V CDR1 and CDR2: KGHDR, SFDVKD. The CDR3 nucleotides read TGTGCCACCAGTGCCGAACAGGCCAATCAGCCCCAGCATTTT. Its translation is CATSAEQANQPQHF.

This clonotype was observed many times. The V gene is TRBV28, the J gene TRBJ2-7; 9 nucleotides line up with TRBD1. The V gene end was trimmed by 6 bases and the J gene end by 5 bases; junction bases not matched to a gene: 8. The CDR3 totals 14 residues. Germline values: CDR1 MDHEN, CDR2 SYDVKM. Written as DNA, the CDR3 is TGTGCCAGCAGCCCATGGACAGGGGATAACGAGCAGTACTTC. As protein: CASSPWTGDNEQYF.